This T cell receptor beta chain comes out of a study of blood T cell repertoires in COVID-19. Germline trimming cut 0 bases from V and 5 bases from J; bases unmatched to any gene: 10. Germline V gives CDR1 SGHRS, CDR2 YFSETQ. The CDR3 is 17 amino acids. The data were produced by immunoSEQ multiplex PCR, yet TCRdb's version contains in-frame clones alone and is incomplete. In the table there are more than 110,000 clones, around nine tenths of which are singletons. The chain uses TRBV5-1 and TRBJ2-2, with 7 bases aligning to TRBD1. The clonotype originates from a woman aged 40 to 50 with acute or convalescent COVID-19. The sequencing input was peripheral blood. DNA of the CDR3: TGCGCCAGCAGCTTGGCATCCGTTGGCAGGGGGACCGGGGAGCTGTTTTTT. Translation gives CASSLASVGRGTGELFF.